These T cell receptor beta chains were read from a single sample in a study of chemoradiotherapy in HPV16-positive cancers. TCRdb's table, derived via immunoSEQ multiplex PCR, lists solely in-frame clones and lacks some. Of about 11,000 clones listed, about 77% were seen once; the top ten hold under 2.5%. This sample was gathered from a patient who underwent chemoradiotherapy. The receptors stem from a human donor with HPV-associated anogenital cancer. Both conserved end residues are part of each CDR3. D genes are given only for firm matches. Where a row states a size, it is once, few, many or the class of an expanded clone; other rows omit it.

V gene	J gene	clone size	D gene	CDR3 protein	CDR3 DNA
TRBV2	TRBJ1-1	NA	TRBD1	CASSEDRATEAFF	TGTGCCAGCAGCGAGGACAGGGCCACTGAAGCTTTCTTT
TRBV7-9	TRBJ2-3	NA	NA	CASIHPGVTDTQYF	TGTGCCAGCATCCACCCGGGGGTCACAGATACGCAGTATTTT
TRBV9	TRBJ1-3	NA	NA	CASSRSGTFMDTIYF	TGTGCCAGCAGCCGATCCGGGACATTTATGGACACCATATATTTT
TRBV7-6	TRBJ2-7	NA	NA	CASSLHPGDYEQYF	TGTGCCAGCAGCCTACATCCCGGGGATTACGAGCAGTACTTC
TRBV19	TRBJ1-2	NA	TRBD1	CASSHRQGNYGYTF	TGTGCCAGTAGTCATAGACAGGGAAACTATGGCTACACCTTC
TRBV5-8	TRBJ1-4	NA	NA	CASSQMGGADEKLFF	TGTGCCAGCAGTCAAATGGGGGGCGCGGATGAAAAACTGTTTTTT
TRBV11-1	TRBJ2-7	once	TRBD2	CASSLPSGTSGAYEQYF	TGTGCCAGCAGCTTACCTTCCGGGACTAGCGGGGCCTACGAGCAGTACTTC
TRBV4-3	TRBJ2-1	NA	TRBD2	CASSQPTGSGGDEQFF	TGCGCCAGCAGCCAACCGACAGGGAGCGGGGGGGATGAGCAGTTCTTC
TRBV13	TRBJ1-6	NA	TRBD1	CASSARTGGRSPLHF	TGTGCCAGCAGCGCGCGGACAGGGGGAAGGTCACCCCTCCACTTT
TRBV9	TRBJ2-7	NA	TRBD1	CASSLRGQGTEQYF	TGTGCCAGCAGCCTAAGGGGACAGGGAACCGAGCAGTACTTC
TRBV5-3	TRBJ2-2	NA	NA	CARSLRAGPLPRELFF	TGTGCCAGAAGCTTGAGGGCGGGCCCCCTCCCCCGGGAGCTGTTTTTT
TRBV7-9	TRBJ1-2	NA	NA	CASSLHRDNYGYTF	TGTGCCAGCAGCTTACACAGGGACAACTATGGCTACACCTTC
TRBV30	TRBJ1-1	NA	NA	CAWSELGADTEAFF	TGTGCCTGGAGTGAATTGGGGGCGGACACTGAAGCTTTCTTT
TRBV9	TRBJ2-1	NA	NA	CASSPQGGLDEQFF	TGTGCCAGCAGCCCACAAGGAGGGCTCGATGAGCAGTTCTTC
TRBV19	TRBJ1-4	NA	NA	CASTERVGKLFF	TGTGCCAGTACTGAACGTGTGGGAAAACTGTTTTTT
TRBV4-1	TRBJ2-7	once	TRBD2	CASSQDSSGVYEQYF	TGCGCCAGCAGCCAAGATTCAAGCGGGGTCTACGAGCAGTACTTC
TRBV5-1	TRBJ1-5	once	NA	CASSLAPVDNNQPQHF	TGCGCCAGCAGCTTGGCCCCAGTCGATAATAATCAGCCCCAGCATTTT
TRBV19	TRBJ2-3	once	TRBD1	CASSKPGQGYTDTQYF	TGTGCCAGTAGTAAACCGGGACAGGGGTACACAGATACGCAGTATTTT
TRBV6-6	TRBJ1-4	NA	TRBD1	CASTRDRDEKLFF	TGTGCCAGCACGAGGGACAGGGATGAAAAACTGTTTTTT
TRBV11-2	TRBJ2-7	NA	NA	CASSVQGVSYEQYF	TGTGCCAGCAGCGTGCAAGGAGTCTCCTACGAGCAGTACTTC
TRBV4-1	TRBJ2-7	NA	NA	CASSQAPGTYEQYF	TGCGCCAGCAGCCAAGCCCCAGGGACCTACGAGCAGTACTTC
TRBV6-5	TRBJ1-1	NA	NA	CASNPGREAEAFF	TGTGCCAGCAACCCGGGAAGGGAAGCTGAAGCTTTCTTT